The source of this T cell receptor (beta chain) is a study of response to subunit inactivated influenza vaccine. TCRdb redid the calling of the RT-PCR reads with MiXCR, one entry per CDR3 protein. The table lists around 540,000 distinct CDR3 sequences, approximately 12% of them singletons. In its sample, this clonotype was seen a few times. Its antigen is currently unknown. This CDR3 has 15 residues. V was clipped by 2 bases and J by 2 bases; unmatched bases: 5. Germline lookup yields CDR1 SGHRS and CDR2 YFSETQ. General observations from the study: It was the authors' suggestion that each seasonal influenza vaccination recruits few new T cells.

The chain is built from TRBV5-1 and TRBJ2-7; TRBD2 aligns across 9 bases. This sequence was found in a man in his forties or fifties who received an inactivated influenza vaccine. Sequencing used PBMCs from blood, obtained on the day of vaccination. The CDR3 loop reads CASSFLAGQAYEQYF. CDR3 bases: TGCGCCAGCAGCTTTCTAGCGGGACAAGCCTACGAGCAGTACTTC.